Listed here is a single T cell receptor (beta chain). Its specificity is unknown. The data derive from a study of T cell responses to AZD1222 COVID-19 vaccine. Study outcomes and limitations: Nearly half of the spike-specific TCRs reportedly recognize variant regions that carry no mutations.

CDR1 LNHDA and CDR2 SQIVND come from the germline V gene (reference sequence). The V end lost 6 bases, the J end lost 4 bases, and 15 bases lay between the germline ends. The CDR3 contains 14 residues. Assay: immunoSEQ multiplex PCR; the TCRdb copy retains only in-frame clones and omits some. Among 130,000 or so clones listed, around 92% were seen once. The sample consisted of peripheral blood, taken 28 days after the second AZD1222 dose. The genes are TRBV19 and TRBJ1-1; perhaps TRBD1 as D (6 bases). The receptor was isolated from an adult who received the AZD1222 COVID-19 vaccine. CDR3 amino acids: CASRMGAGGTEAFF. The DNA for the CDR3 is TGTGCCAGTAGAATGGGGGCGGGGGGCACTGAAGCTTTCTTT.